This T cell receptor beta chain was captured by sequencing in a study of cytomegalovirus exposure and HLA in healthy donors (dated by TCRdb to 2016 to 2017). With respect to the entire study: According to an earlier analysis of a few hundred of the donors, about 179 million T cells yielded 90 million to 130 million unique TCR beta sequences and more than 250 Gb of sequence data. Both class I and class II loci were covered by HLA typing, at four-digit resolution. Using immunosequencing, the study profiled T cell repertoires from about 620 subjects and related those repertoires to cytomegalovirus serostatus. The study aimed to test whether cataloging public T cell receptors could reveal signatures of past pathogen exposure. All discovery cohort repertoires had been generated using a single sequencing platform. Alongside the repertoire data, information on donor age, sex, ethnicity and CMV serostatus was compiled. Among a few hundred genotyped donors of the cohort, an average of roughly 240,000 unique TCR beta nucleotide sequences were sequenced per donor, around 20% of them non-productive. High-throughput TCR immunosequencing, statistical association of individual TCRs with disease status, and machine learning were combined to predict cytomegalovirus infection status. Along with the roughly 700-subject first cohort, a separate validation cohort of around 120 different subjects was used. Of the roughly 390 genotyped donors, roughly 76% were placed in the genetic ancestry cluster associated with self-reported Caucasian donors. A later genetic analysis took genome-wide SNP genotypes for about 65% of the 666 donors and used that subset as a discovery cohort. The number of typed donors differed by locus: roughly 629-640 for A, B, C, DRB1 and DQB1; approximately 520 for DQA1; fewer than 610 for DPA1; and around 450 for DPB1. Because of strong linkage in the cohort, roughly five DR-DQ haplotypes were treated as single units for association and clustering. In a later analysis, previously published TCR beta repertoires from about 670 donors were re-analyzed and high-resolution HLA genotyping was added so that TCR occurrence patterns could be studied. Around 330 gigabases of sequencing data and around 85 million unique TCR sequences made up an early release that covered fewer than 650 HLA-typed donors. An earlier analysis of several hundred of the donors used high-throughput TCR beta sequencing to judge whether each TCR beta V gene segment behaved as functional or pseudogenic. In the later analysis, no new phenotypic data were used to find candidate immune exposures; instead, reliance was placed on TCR beta sequences and their occurrence across donors. On the study overall, not on this receptor specifically: In a later genetic analysis, a missense DCLRE1C variant was associated with V-gene and J-gene trimming of TCR beta chains, and the association was replicated in an independent cohort. HLA typing was unavailable for some donors at each locus, so association tests used only the typed subset. The presence/absence analyses assumed that sequencing depth was roughly uniform across donors, and that assumption may not be true. Only TCR beta chains were sequenced in this cohort, and the absence of alpha or paired-chain data limited detectable features. According to a later analysis, most CMV-associated TCR beta chains appeared to be HLA-restricted, and the HLA associations seemed to be driven largely by CMV exposure. Immune exposure information for the cohort was limited to CMV serostatus. Because counts were too low, around 18 rarely observed V segments, including chromosome 9 orphons, were left out of the earlier analysis of some 600 of the donors. A cluster of highly shared sequence variants was judged likely to represent a technical artifact of the sequencing pipeline. It was suggested by the authors that the approach could potentially be generalized to other disease states and immunological phenotypes. While some public TCRs were present in many individuals, most TCR sequences turned up only very rarely across donors. In both the original and validation cohorts, the classifier was reported to diagnose cytomegalovirus status with high specificity and sensitivity. Linkage disequilibrium might explain the correlated functional status among segregating V segments, but an unknown experimental factor could not be excluded. Because the 87-base-pair reads could not distinguish some IMGT-functional V segments, including TRBV6-2 and TRBV6-3, those segments were excluded. A later genetic analysis reported fewer N-insertions in productive TCRs among donors in an Asian-associated ancestry cluster than the roughly 620-donor mean. Specific HLA alleles were associated with roughly 16,000 TCR beta sequences at a false discovery rate of 0.05 in a later analysis. According to a later analysis, TCR association rates differed among HLA loci, with DRB1 alleles showing the most associated TCRs and HLA-C alleles showing the fewest. In a later analysis, HLA-associated TCR beta chains were found to be more clonally expanded and to have lower generation probabilities than equally common non-associated chains. The study gave a list of about 160 TCR beta chains associated with cytomegalovirus. In vitro tests confirmed that a few of the cytomegalovirus-associated TCR beta chains recognize cytomegalovirus antigens. In an earlier analysis of fewer than 700 of the donors, most TCR beta V segments appeared in productive rearrangements about 87% or about 30% of the time, broadly matching IMGT annotations. When HLA alleles, especially DR and DQ, strongly co-occurred, TCR associations were difficult to assign to individual alleles. According to a later analysis, parvovirus B19, influenza, CMV and Epstein-Barr virus appeared linked to several top co-occurrence clusters. A further reported finding was that TCR beta sequences accurately predicted the HLA-A and HLA-B alleles for most subjects in the first cohort.

After removal of 3 bases from V and 0 bases from J, the junction retains 4 bases not matched to a gene. The CDR3 starts with the cysteine, ends with the phenylalanine, and has 16 residues. Just CDR3 DNA is preserved here, 48 bases in frame from base 1. Via the germline V gene, CDR1 is SGHRS and CDR2 YFSETQ. The cohort was made up of several hundred healthy bone marrow donors. Cohort members were all nominally healthy when sampled, although unrecorded immune exposures were likely present. The donor was CMV seronegative and belonged to the group of 350 to 400 seronegative cohort members. Every donor gave a peripheral blood sample, and the peripheral blood mononuclear cells from that sample were used for TCR beta sequencing. The Qiagen DNeasy Blood Extraction Kit was used to extract genomic DNA from the blood cell samples. Comments on this clone: There is no known antigen for this receptor. It has no much larger one-base neighbor in the sample; base qualities were not kept.

Receptor libraries were prepared by the immunoSEQ multiplex PCR assay. For the multiplex PCR, a mixture combining 60 forward primers for TCR Vbeta segments and 13 reverse primers for TCR Jbeta segments was used. Amplification of the CDR3 region of rearranged TCR beta genes was performed with a multiplex PCR assay on genomic DNA. The amplified TCR beta libraries were sequenced on the Illumina HiSeq System as 87-base-pair reads. Under the source paper's analysis protocol: Across the 670 or so repertoires, a later analysis counted around 80 million unique TCR beta chains, roughly 11 million of which were shared by at least two donors. A nearest-neighbor algorithm error-corrected the raw reads and collapsed the reads into unique sequences, merging closely related sequences to remove PCR and sequencing errors. To assign V, D and J gene segments, CDR3 sequences were aligned to IMGT reference sequences. For a sequence to be retained, a match of at least six nucleotides was required to both a V gene segment and a J gene segment. A rearrangement was called productive if the CDR3 had no stop codons and remained in frame with V and J, and every other rearrangement was called non-productive. Following IMGT convention, CDR3 was defined as the stretch from the second conserved V-encoded cysteine to the conserved J-encoded phenylalanine. The earlier analysis of about 560 of the donors excluded any sequence lacking an unambiguous match to a single V gene segment. In an earlier analysis of about 590 of the donors, a V segment was called functional when productive rearrangements were above 56.7%, and segregating when the standard deviation between donors exceeded 5%. A statistical classification framework was built to diagnose cytomegalovirus status from the catalog of TCR beta chain sequences. In a later analysis, V and J genes were assigned by comparing TCR nucleotide sequences against IMGT/GENE-DB human TR gene sequences. The TCRdist pipeline was used in a later analysis to assign CDR3 sequences and most-parsimonious VDJ recombination scenarios. A later analysis defined each TCR beta chain by its CDR3 amino acid sequence plus V-gene family, and excluded reads lacking a unique V-gene family. A later analysis removed 592 highly shared, low-generation-probability nucleotide sequences to deal with suspected cross-contamination and a sequencing artifact. In a later analysis, a clonal expansion index for each public chain was calculated from normalized within-repertoire ranks of inferred template counts. A later analysis computed generation probabilities with a VDJ recombination model fitted to out-of-frame rearrangements, and checked the results against IGoR. Hypergeometric tests were used in a later analysis to score TCR-TCR, TCR-HLA and TCR-CMV co-occurrence, with a repertoire-size bias correction applied to the TCR pairs. A later analysis estimated false discovery rates by permuting HLA or CMV assignments 20 times. In a later analysis, co-occurring TCRs were grouped using DBSCAN, with TCRdist sequence similarity added in when clustering inside HLA-allele-positive subsets. Repertoires with fewer than 30,000 or more than 120,000 public chains were left out of co-occurrence clustering, as were four to six repertoires with anomalous nucleotide sharing. The source is immuneACCESS, and TCRdb retained only in-frame sequences with V and J called. Part of the clones is not carried over; for the studies checked, unresolved V genes explain less than half of this, and the remainder is unexplained. Clonal size and the V and J genes are those of that table, whereas D and trimming came from the DNA. The sample profile shows 180,000 or so clones; about four fifths of them were found once. The ten largest account for roughly 3% of the sample.

The V gene is TRBV5-1 and the J gene is TRBJ2-7; 12 bases in between match TRBD2. This TCR derives from a female donor in good health and CMV-seronegative. Sequenced sample: PBMCs. The DNA sequence is as follows: TGCGCCAGCAGCTCCTTGACTAGCGGGAGCTCCTACGAGCAGTACTTC. This yields the protein CASSSLTSGSSYEQYF.